These 30 T cell receptor beta chains share one sample of origin, sequenced in a study of OX40 agonist ivuxolimab in advanced cancers. Using immunoSEQ multiplex PCR, the repertoire was profiled, and TCRdb retains in-frame clones only, with some absent. This table holds under 85,000 clones, over 75% found once. Sequencing was performed on CD4+ or CD8+ T cells sorted from blood, taken in a trial of the OX40 agonist ivuxolimab. The receptors derive from an adult with an advanced solid tumor such as melanoma, head and neck, liver or kidney cancer.

The CDR3 DNA sequence: TGTGCCAGCAGCCCGGTCAGCGGGAACGGGTTGTCCCAGTACTTC. It yields the protein CASSPVSGNGLSQYF. The chain has TRBV11-2 and TRBJ2-5; 7 bases are shared with TRBD2. The V segment lost 5 bases and the J segment 9 bases; nucleotides outside the gene matches: 15. Looked up from germline, CDR1 is SGHAT and CDR2 is FQNNGV. The CDR3 is 15 residues long.

This rearrangement joins TRBV7-8 to TRBJ2-2; 12 positions match TRBD2. The V gene's germline CDR1 is SGHVS and CDR2 FQNEAQ. With 3 bases clipped from V and 5 bases from J, the junction kept 10 bases outside the gene matches. This CDR3 contains 18 residues. CDR3 sequence: CASSFPVTSGSGTGELFF. As DNA, the CDR3 is TGTGCCAGCAGCTTTCCGGTGACTAGCGGGAGTGGAACCGGGGAGCTGTTTTTT.

This chain joins TRBV27 and TRBJ2-5; possible D gene TRBD1, 6 bases. Germline values: CDR1 MNHEY, CDR2 SMNVEV (reference sequence). The CDR3 contains 13 residues. The V end lost 3 bases, the J end lost 9 bases, and 14 bases lay between the germline ends. In DNA form, the CDR3 reads TGTGCCAGCAGTTTCTTACAGGGACGGCCCCAGTACTTC. It yields the protein CASSFLQGRPQYF.

This clone was detected once. The chain recombines TRBV10-3 with TRBJ1-1; 9 positions match TRBD1. This CDR3 contains 13 residues. Trimming took 10 bases from V and 5 from J; bases not matched to a gene: 8. Germline V gives CDR1 ENHRY, CDR2 SYGVKD. The CDR3 here is CATSPGQGTEAFF. DNA for the CDR3: TGTGCCACCTCACCCGGACAGGGGACTGAAGCTTTCTTT.

The chain couples TRBV5-4 to TRBJ2-1, with 8 bases matching TRBD2. The germline gives CDR1 SGHNT, CDR2 YYREEE (reference sequence). The CDR3 is made up of 14 amino acids. V lost 4 bases, J lost 8 bases, and 8 bases stayed unmatched. CDR3 sequence: CASSPGLVVHEQFF. The CDR3, as DNA: TGTGCCAGCAGCCCGGGACTAGTAGTCCATGAGCAGTTCTTC.

The gene calls are TRBV21-1 and TRBJ2-5; the table's D call TRBD1 went unverified against the DNA. TRBV21-1 is recorded as a pseudogene. There are 16 residues in the CDR3. The CDR3 DNA sequence: TGTGCCAGCAGCAAAGAGAAGACAGGGGGCCCCGAGACCCAGTACTTC. The encoded protein is CASSKEKTGGPETQYF.

The chain employs TRBV10-3 and TRBJ2-3; TRBD2 is a possible D gene (6 bases). CDR3 length: 16 residues. Per the germline V gene, CDR1 is ENHRY and CDR2 is SYGVKD. With 4 bases removed from V and 0 bases from J, the gap between germline ends came to 14 bases. CDR3 loop: CAISVRGFSSTDTQYF. The CDR3 DNA is TGTGCCATCAGTGTCCGGGGGTTCTCTAGCACAGATACGCAGTATTTT.

The chain combines TRBV6-1 with TRBJ2-1; TRBD2 matches at 9 bases. The CDR3 runs to 18 residues. Germline CDR1 MNHNS, CDR2 SASEGT. J gave up 9 bases and V 4 bases, and 19 bases lay outside the gene matches. CDR3 region: CASSVAGLTSGTASEQFF. CDR3 in DNA: TGTGCCAGCAGTGTAGCGGGATTGACTAGCGGAACCGCGAGTGAGCAGTTCTTC.

The chain has TRBV5-5 and TRBJ2-1; TRBD1 matches at 8 bases. V trimming: 3 bases; J trimming: 1 base; junction bases outside the gene matches: 6. CDR1 is SGHKS, CDR2 YYEKEE, per germline (reference sequence). The CDR3 extends over 16 amino acids. CDR3: CASSSAGTGSYNEQFF. The CDR3 nucleotides are TGTGCCAGCAGCTCGGCCGGGACAGGTTCCTACAATGAGCAGTTCTTC.

The chain uses TRBV19 and TRBJ2-2; 7 positions agree with TRBD1. The germline gives CDR1 LNHDA, CDR2 SQIVND (reference sequence). V was clipped by 7 bases and J by 5 bases; unmatched bases: 10. CDR3 length: 15 residues. The CDR3: CASTVPGGRTGELFF. The CDR3, as DNA: TGTGCCAGTACCGTGCCAGGGGGAAGGACCGGGGAGCTGTTTTTT.

The V call is TRBV21-1, the J call TRBJ2-1; whether TRBD2, the table's D call, matches the DNA was not checked. TRBV21-1 is annotated as a pseudogene. This CDR3 comprises 16 residues. The CDR3 sequence is CATRASSGIPYNEQFF. The CDR3 nucleotides read TGTGCCACCAGGGCGTCGAGCGGGATCCCCTACAATGAGCAGTTCTTC.

The J gene is TRBJ2-3, the V gene TRBV9; D gene uncertain. Germline values: CDR1 SGDLS, CDR2 YYNGEE. There are 14 residues in the CDR3. V lost 0 bases and J 2 bases, leaving 7 bases between the germline ends. The DNA for the CDR3 is TGTGCCAGCAGCGTAGGGCGGCCCACAGATACGCAGTATTTT. Its protein product is CASSVGRPTDTQYF.

The V and J genes are TRBV5-1 and TRBJ2-2; 9 bases agree with TRBD2. CDR3 size: 17 residues. V shed 4 bases, J shed 6 bases, and the junction held 13 bases outside the gene matches. The germline gives CDR1 SGHRS, CDR2 YFSETQ. The CDR3: CASSPGGTSIGAGELFF. As DNA, the CDR3 is TGCGCCAGCAGCCCTGGAGGGACTAGCATAGGGGCCGGGGAGCTGTTTTTT.

This CDR3 is CASRHGPYEQYF. DNA for the CDR3: TGTGCCAGCAGGCACGGTCCGTACGAGCAGTACTTC. The chain links TRBV28 to TRBJ2-7; D remains unclear. The CDR3 totals 12 residues. V shed 6 bases and J shed 4 bases, with 10 bases lying between them. Germline CDR1 reads MDHEN; CDR2 reads SYDVKM.

The chain uses TRBV7-8 and TRBJ1-4; D remains unclear. The ends were cut back, 5 bases at V and 0 bases at J, with 10 bases in the middle. Germline V gene sequence: CDR1 SGHVS, CDR2 FQNEAQ. This CDR3 has 15 residues. In DNA form, the CDR3 reads TGTGCCAGCAGCCCCGGGCTGGCAACTAATGAAAAACTGTTTTTT. Protein: CASSPGLATNEKLFF.

This chain uses TRBV5-1 with TRBJ2-2, with TRBD2 matching 8 bases. J lost 0 bases, V lost 1 base, and 8 bases had no gene match. CDR1 and CDR2 (germline): SGHRS, YFSETQ. The CDR3 contains 18 residues. This chain's CDR3 is CASSLTYTSGANTGELFF. The CDR3 nucleotides are TGCGCCAGCAGCTTGACCTATACTAGCGGCGCGAACACCGGGGAGCTGTTTTTT.

The chain employs TRBV10-3 and TRBJ1-2; D not certain. Trimming removed 2 bases from V and 7 bases from J, with 8 bases in between. The germline gives CDR1 ENHRY, CDR2 SYGVKD. The CDR3 covers 12 residues. DNA for the CDR3: TGTGCCATCAGTGAGCCCCCGGCTGGCTACACCTTC. Translating gives CAISEPPAGYTF.

The chain is built from TRBV5-4 and TRBJ1-1; 7 bases line up with TRBD1. Per the germline V gene, CDR1 is SGHNT and CDR2 is YYREEE (reference sequence). This CDR3 has 15 residues. After removal of 4 bases from V and 4 bases from J, the junction contained 10 bases not matched to a gene. The CDR3 DNA is TGTGCCAGCAGCCAAGACGTTAAGGGGGCCACTGAAGCTTTCTTT. Protein: CASSQDVKGATEAFF.

The rearrangement joins TRBV7-9 to TRBJ2-7; 12 bases agree with TRBD1. V lost 5 bases, J lost 7 bases, and 6 bases stayed unmatched. CDR1 and CDR2 (germline): SEHNR, FQNEAQ (reference sequence). The CDR3 runs to 14 residues. The CDR3 DNA sequence: TGTGCCAGCAGCGGGGGACAGGGGGCGCAGGAGCAGTACTTC. Translating it yields CASSGGQGAQEQYF.

This clone has a single count. This chain uses TRBV6-1 with TRBJ1-4; 7 bases fit TRBD1. The CDR3 contains 15 residues. Trimming at V came to 1 base and at J to 6 bases, leaving 5 bases not matched to a gene. CDR1 MNHNS and CDR2 SASEGT come from the germline V gene. The CDR3 here is CASSEEGQSYEKLFF. DNA for the CDR3: TGTGCCAGCAGTGAAGAGGGACAGTCTTATGAAAAACTGTTTTTT.

The chain links TRBV7-6 to TRBJ1-2; 7 bases fit TRBD1. The junction had 12 bases not matched to a gene; V was cut back by 5 bases and J by 6 bases. Per germline, CDR1 SGHVS and CDR2 FNYEAQ. The CDR3 totals 15 residues. The CDR3 loop reads CASSPQGGFVDGYTF. DNA of the CDR3: TGTGCCAGCAGCCCCCAGGGGGGGTTTGTAGATGGCTACACCTTC.

The chain joins TRBV7-2 to TRBJ2-7; possible D gene TRBD2, 6 bases. The CDR3 covers 17 residues. Germline V lookup: CDR1 SGHTA, CDR2 FQGNSA. V shed 1 base and J shed 3 bases, with 19 bases lying between them. The CDR3 here is CASSLVASGRGGYEQYF. DNA for the CDR3: TGTGCCAGCAGCTTAGTCGCATCCGGGCGGGGCGGCTACGAGCAGTACTTC.

V is TRBV19 and J is TRBJ1-1; 11 bases align to TRBD1. V lost 6 bases to trimming and J lost 6 bases; unmatched junction nucleotides: 6. The CDR3 spans 14 residues. The germline gives CDR1 LNHDA, CDR2 SQIVND (reference sequence). CDR3 nucleotide sequence: TGTGCCAGTAGGATATCGGGACAGGGGGCTGAAGCTTTCTTT. Residues: CASRISGQGAEAFF.

Only one count was recorded for this clone. The chain couples TRBV5-1 to TRBJ1-5, with D tentatively TRBD1 (6 bases). Between the trimmed V and J ends, which lost 5 bases and 7 bases, there was a span of 19 bases. Germline assignment: CDR1 SGHRS and CDR2 YFSETQ. CDR3 length equals 15 residues. The CDR3 here is CASREGVGIGQPQHF. The DNA of the CDR3 is TGCGCCAGCAGGGAGGGGGTGGGAATCGGACAGCCCCAGCATTTT.

The chain links TRBV11-2 to TRBJ2-7; TRBD1 matches at 8 bases. This CDR3 has 16 amino acids. Germline CDR1 SGHAT, CDR2 FQNNGV. V lost 4 bases to trimming and J lost 2 bases; unmatched junction nucleotides: 10. The CDR3 sequence is CASSSRRTGRTYEQYF. The CDR3 bases are TGTGCCAGCAGCTCCAGAAGGACAGGGAGGACCTACGAGCAGTACTTC.

The rearrangement links TRBV28 to TRBJ1-2; TRBD1 is a possible D gene (6 bases). In germline, CDR1 is MDHEN, CDR2 SYDVKM. The CDR3 sequence is 13 residues long. V lost 6 bases, J lost 6 bases, and 14 bases lay in between. CDR3 in amino acids: CASRQQGFDGYTF. DNA for the CDR3: TGTGCCAGCAGACAACAGGGTTTCGATGGCTACACCTTC.

The V call is TRBV7-9, the J call TRBJ2-5; D tentatively fits TRBD1 or TRBD2 (6 bases each). V was shortened by 1 base and J by 5 bases, with 8 bases between the two germline ends. The CDR3 spans 13 residues. Germline values: CDR1 SEHNR, CDR2 FQNEAQ (reference sequence). CDR3 amino acids: CASSLEGGETQYF. The CDR3 DNA reads TGTGCCAGCAGCTTAGAGGGGGGTGAGACCCAGTACTTC. Full variable domain (rest looked up from reference TRBV7-9 and TRBJ2-5): DTGVSQNPRHKITKRGQNVTFRCDPISEHNRLYWYRQTLGQGPEFLTYFQNEAQLEKSRLLSDRFSAERPKGSFSTLEIQRTEQGDSAMYLCASSLEGGETQYFGPGTRLLVL.

V is TRBV6-6 and J is TRBJ2-1; 9 bases map to TRBD2. The CDR3 loop spans 15 amino acids. Germline loops: CDR1 MNHNY, CDR2 SVGAGI (reference sequence). V dropped 7 bases and J dropped 4; count of bases not matched to a gene: 8. CDR3: CASTIGSGRYNEQFF. CDR3 DNA sequence: TGTGCCAGCACAATCGGGAGCGGGAGGTACAATGAGCAGTTCTTC.

The J gene is TRBJ2-7, the V gene TRBV2, with TRBD2 as a possible D gene (5 bases). The germline V gene has CDR1 SNHLY and CDR2 FYNNEI. The CDR3 runs to 13 residues. V was clipped by 3 bases and J by 7 bases, with 13 bases between them. The CDR3: CASSDLEPGEQYF. Written as DNA, the CDR3 is TGTGCCAGCAGTGACCTCGAGCCGGGGGAGCAGTACTTC.

The chain has TRBV5-8 and TRBJ2-7; D is uncertain. V was clipped by 0 bases and J by 0 bases, with 16 bases between them. This CDR3 is built from 17 residues. Germline V CDR1 and CDR2: SGHTS, YDEGEE. The CDR3 region is CASSLVSAADLSYEQYF. Written as DNA, the CDR3 is TGTGCCAGCAGCTTGGTATCGGCGGCGGACCTCTCCTACGAGCAGTACTTC.